These 26 T cell receptor beta chains were sequenced from one sample in a study of blood T cell repertoires in COVID-19. Only in-frame clones appear in the TCRdb table, and some are missing; sequencing was by immunoSEQ multiplex PCR. The table includes 60,000 to 80,000 clones, just over 85% detected once. The sequencing input was peripheral blood. The receptor set was obtained from a human donor in a cohort sampled during active COVID-19.

This rearrangement joins TRBV6-5 to TRBJ2-5; 12 bases fit TRBD2. From germline, CDR1 is MNHEY and CDR2 SVGAGI. The V segment lost 0 bases and the J segment 7 bases; nucleotides outside the gene matches: 6. The CDR3 is 16 residues long. Here the CDR3 reads CASSYSTASGGGTQYF. The CDR3 bases are TGTGCCAGCAGTTACTCGACCGCTAGCGGGGGGGGGACCCAGTACTTC.

The V gene is TRBV12-3 or TRBV12-4, the J gene TRBJ2-7, with TRBD1 as a possible D gene (5 bases). The CDR3 consists of 12 residues. The V end lost 3 bases, the J end lost 4 bases, and 7 bases lay between the germline ends. CDR3 in amino acids: CASSFGQYEQYF. The CDR3 nucleotides are TGTGCCAGCAGTTTTGGACAATACGAGCAGTACTTC.

V and J are TRBV7-3 and TRBJ2-2, with a possible D match to TRBD2 (7 bases). With 5 bases removed from V and 3 bases from J, the gap between germline ends came to 13 bases. Germline V gene lookup returns CDR1 SGHTA and CDR2 FQGTGA. This CDR3 is 15 amino acids long. The CDR3 sequence: CASSETGRDTGELFF. For the CDR3, the DNA is TGTGCCAGCAGCGAAACAGGGAGGGACACCGGGGAGCTGTTTTTT.

CDR3 region: CASSPEDRGFQETQYF. DNA for the CDR3: TGTGCCAGCAGCCCCGAGGACAGAGGTTTTCAAGAGACCCAGTACTTC. The rearrangement joins TRBV7-9 to TRBJ2-5; D is possibly TRBD1 (6 bases). Germline V gene sequence: CDR1 SEHNR, CDR2 FQNEAQ (reference sequence). CDR3 length: 16 residues. Trimming cost V 5 bases and J 2 bases, with 18 bases left between them. The full variable domain, its missing parts supplied by reference TRBV7-9 and TRBJ2-5, is DTGVSQNPRHKITKRGQNVTFRCDPISEHNRLYWYRQTLGQGPEFLTYFQNEAQLEKSRLLSDRFSAERPKGSFSTLEIQRTEQGDSAMYLCASSPEDRGFQETQYFGPGTRLLVL.

This chain uses TRBV5-1 with TRBJ1-4, with 10 nucleotides matching TRBD1. The V and J ends lost 4 bases and 7 bases, in that order; junction bases with no gene match: 7. The CDR3 runs to 15 residues. Germline CDR1 reads SGHRS; CDR2 reads YFSETQ. The DNA for the CDR3 is TGCGCCAGCAGCACCGGACAGGGGGGAAGTGAAAAACTGTTTTTT. Translation: CASSTGQGGSEKLFF.

The rearrangement joins TRBV7-9 to TRBJ2-5; TRBD1 is a possible D gene (6 bases). Per germline, CDR1 SEHNR and CDR2 FQNEAQ (reference sequence). CDR3 length: 16 residues. V shed 6 bases and J shed 1 base, with 18 bases lying between them. In nucleotides, the CDR3 is TGTGCCAGCAGTCCCCCAGGGGCCTATTCCCAAGAGACCCAGTACTTC. Its translation is CASSPPGAYSQETQYF.

The genes are TRBV5-5 and TRBJ1-2; 7 bases map to TRBD1. Germline V gene lookup returns CDR1 SGHKS and CDR2 YYEKEE (reference sequence). The CDR3 consists of 15 residues. The junction had 9 bases not matched to a gene; V was cut back by 3 bases and J by 4 bases. CDR3 protein: CASSSRQGPVYGYTF. CDR3 DNA: TGTGCCAGCAGCTCTAGACAGGGACCCGTCTATGGCTACACCTTC.

V is TRBV3-1 (or the pseudogene TRBV3-2) and J is TRBJ2-3; the D gene is possibly TRBD2 (5 bases). Looked up from germline, CDR1 is LGHDT and CDR2 is YNNKEL (reference sequence). The CDR3 sequence is 16 residues long. Trimming pared 4 bases from V and 3 bases from J, leaving 17 bases between. As DNA, the CDR3 is TGTGCCAGCAGCCGAGGACTGAATGCTGGGACAGATACGCAGTATTTT. Protein product: CASSRGLNAGTDTQYF.

The V and J genes are TRBV7-9 and TRBJ1-5; D is undetermined. This CDR3 comprises 13 residues. The germline V gene has CDR1 SEHNR and CDR2 FQNEAQ (reference sequence). With 5 bases removed from V and 7 bases from J, the gap between germline ends came to 12 bases. In nucleotides, the CDR3 is TGTGCCAGCAGCCAGAGGGCCGGGCAGCCCCAGCATTTT. Protein: CASSQRAGQPQHF.

As DNA, the CDR3 is TGTGCCAGCAGGCCAGCCGGGACAGGGGCCTACGAGCAGTACTTC. Protein sequence: CASRPAGTGAYEQYF. The rearrangement joins TRBV28 to TRBJ2-7; 10 bases are shared with TRBD1. V dropped 6 bases and J dropped 2; count of bases not matched to a gene: 7. CDR1 and CDR2 (germline): MDHEN, SYDVKM. This CDR3 has 15 amino acids.

The sample holds one count of this clone. The chain is built from TRBV28 and TRBJ2-3; D might be TRBD2 (6 bases). The germline gives CDR1 MDHEN, CDR2 SYDVKM. Trimming removed 5 bases at V and 2 bases at J, with 8 bases between. This CDR3 comprises 13 residues. The CDR3 reads CASSVGLTDTQYF. CDR3 sequence (DNA): TGTGCCAGCAGTGTGGGACTCACAGATACGCAGTATTTT.

The chain joins TRBV25-1 to TRBJ1-2; 7 bases line up with TRBD1. Per germline, CDR1 MGHDK and CDR2 SYGVNS. This CDR3 is 16 amino acids long. With V trimmed by 8 bases and J by 5 bases, 17 bases remained unmatched. The CDR3 protein is CASSNPGQGRGYGYTF. CDR3 in DNA: TGTGCCAGCTCCAACCCCGGGCAGGGCAGGGGGTATGGCTACACCTTC.

This rearrangement joins TRBV7-2 to TRBJ2-7, with TRBD2 as a possible D gene (6 bases). Germline V gene data show CDR1 as SGHTA and CDR2 as FQGNSA. Trimming took 1 base from V and 3 from J, leaving 13 bases between them. This CDR3 contains 15 residues. CDR3 residues: CASSLGRGLVYEQYF. CDR3 nucleotides: TGTGCCAGCAGCTTAGGGCGGGGTCTGGTCTACGAGCAGTACTTC.

V usage is TRBV5-5 and J usage is TRBJ2-7; D is possibly TRBD1 (6 bases). The CDR3 is made up of 19 amino acids. Germline CDR1 reads SGHKS; CDR2 reads YYEKEE (reference sequence). V was pared by 3 bases and J by 1 base, with 26 bases between. CDR3 sequence reads: CASSSHLATGYEQSYEQYF. Written as DNA, the CDR3 is TGTGCCAGCAGCTCACACCTTGCGACAGGCTACGAACAATCCTACGAGCAGTACTTC. The full variable domain, with the rest looked up from reference TRBV5-5 and TRBJ2-7, is DAGVTQSPTHLIKTRGQQVTLRCSPISGHKSVSWYQQVLGQGPQFIFQYYEKEERGRGNFPDRFSARQFPNYSSELNVNALLLGDSALYLCASSSHLATGYEQSYEQYFGPGTRLTVT.

This rearrangement joins TRBV24-1 to TRBJ1-6; no definite D call. Germline V CDR1 and CDR2: KGHDR, SFDVKD. V was shortened by 3 bases and J by 7 bases, with 9 bases between the two germline ends. The length of the CDR3 is 14 residues. In nucleotides, the CDR3 is TGTGCCACCAGTGATGCCCTCGGGAATTCACCCCTCCACTTT. Protein product: CATSDALGNSPLHF.

The chain has TRBV11-2 and TRBJ2-7; D ambiguous. The CDR3 has 16 residues. Looked up from germline, CDR1 is SGHAT and CDR2 is FQNNGV. V was trimmed by 0 bases and J by 3 bases, leaving 15 bases between them. The CDR3 loop reads CASSLDVRGEIYEQYF. The CDR3 coding sequence is TGTGCCAGCAGCTTAGATGTTCGCGGTGAAATCTACGAGCAGTACTTC.

The gene calls are TRBV6-5 and TRBJ2-4, with TRBD1 identical over 11 bases. Germline V gene data show CDR1 as MNHEY and CDR2 as SVGAGI. V lost 6 bases, J lost 6 bases, and 4 bases stayed unmatched. This CDR3 is 14 amino acids long. Written as DNA, the CDR3 is TGTGCCAGCAGCCAGGACAGGGGGCCAAACATTCAGTACTTC. Protein sequence: CASSQDRGPNIQYF.

The genes are TRBV7-2 and TRBJ2-3; perhaps TRBD1 as D (5 bases). The germline V gene has CDR1 SGHTA and CDR2 FQGNSA. With 5 bases removed from V and 6 bases from J, the gap between germline ends came to 9 bases. The CDR3 contains 12 residues. The CDR3 DNA follows: TGTGCCAGCAGCACGCCAGGGGATACGCAGTATTTT. Its translation is CASSTPGDTQYF. The variable domain in full, completed from reference TRBV7-2 and TRBJ2-3, reads GAGVSQSPSNKVTEKGKDVELRCDPISGHTALYWYRQSLGQGLEFLIYFQGNSAPDKSGLPSDRFSAERTGGSVSTLTIQRTQQEDSAVYLCASSTPGDTQYFGPGTRLTVL.

The J gene is TRBJ2-1, the V gene TRBV7-9, with 8 bases aligning to TRBD2. The CDR3 runs to 16 residues. Per germline, CDR1 SEHNR and CDR2 FQNEAQ (reference sequence). Germline trimming cut 5 bases from V and 5 bases from J; bases unmatched to any gene: 11. CDR3 DNA sequence: TGTGCCAGCAGCCCTAGTTTGGGACTAGGAAACAATGAGCAGTTCTTC. It translates to CASSPSLGLGNNEQFF.

This chain links TRBV11-2 with TRBJ2-1, with TRBD1 matching over 7 bases. Trimming at V came to 5 bases and at J to 1 base, leaving 11 bases not matched to a gene. Germline V gene sequence: CDR1 SGHAT, CDR2 FQNNGV. The CDR3 sequence is 17 residues long. The CDR3 here is CASSTRTGWASYNEQFF. CDR3 coding DNA: TGTGCCAGCAGCACCCGGACAGGTTGGGCATCCTACAATGAGCAGTTCTTC.

This clone has only a few counts. The rearrangement joins TRBV12-3 or TRBV12-4 to TRBJ1-2; TRBD1 matches at 7 bases. This CDR3 has 13 amino acids. The ends lost 7 bases at V and 6 bases at J; junction bases unmatched: 8. CDR3 sequence reads: CASNKRQGDGYTF. The CDR3 nucleotides read TGTGCCAGCAATAAAAGACAGGGTGATGGCTACACCTTC.

This clone was counted only a few times. This sequence joins TRBV6-2 or TRBV6-3 and TRBJ2-2; D not certain. The CDR3 has 11 residues. The V gene lost 2 bases and the J gene lost 8 bases, with 3 bases spanning the gap. From germline, CDR1 is MNHEY and CDR2 SVGEGT. The CDR3 DNA follows: TGTGCCAGCAGTTACCTAGGGGAGCTGTTTTTT. This gives the protein CASSYLGELFF.

The V and J genes are TRBV10-2 and TRBJ1-6; 10 bases fit TRBD1. With V trimmed by 6 bases and J by 9 bases, 8 bases remained unmatched. There are 15 residues in the CDR3. CDR1 is WSHSY and CDR2 is SAAADI in the germline V gene. The CDR3 DNA sequence: TGCGCCAGCAGGGGGGGACAGGGGAATGGTTCACCCCTCCACTTT. Residues: CASRGGQGNGSPLHF.

The gene calls are TRBV28 and TRBJ2-7; a possible D gene is TRBD1 (6 bases). V lost 7 bases to trimming and J lost 0 bases, with 13 bases between them. Germline V CDR1 and CDR2: MDHEN, SYDVKM. The CDR3 sequence is 14 residues long. The CDR3 DNA is TGTGCCAGCAACGTAGGGGGTGGCTCCTACGAGCAGTACTTC. Translating gives CASNVGGGSYEQYF. Drawing the rest from reference TRBV28 and TRBJ2-7, the complete variable domain is DVKVTQSSRYLVKRTGEKVFLECVQDMDHENMFWYRQDPGLGLRLIYFSYDVKMKEKGDIPEGYSVSREKKERFSLILESASTNQTSMYLCASNVGGGSYEQYFGPGTRLTVT.

The CDR3 here is CASSRLAESTDTQYF. The CDR3 DNA reads TGTGCCAGCAGTAGACTAGCGGAAAGCACAGATACGCAGTATTTT. This chain connects TRBV2 to TRBJ2-3, with 9 bases aligning to TRBD2. Losses at the gene ends were 5 bases for V and 0 bases for J; bases not matched to a gene: 3. Germline assignment: CDR1 SNHLY and CDR2 FYNNEI. The CDR3 runs to 15 residues.

As concerns this clone: One end of the junction varies from germline; a read error may be responsible. The CDR3 DNA is TGTGCAAGCAAGGGAGGGACCGGGGATGGAAAGTCACCCCTCCACTTT. It specifies CASKGGTGDGKSPLHF. The V and J genes are TRBV7-9 and TRBJ1-6; D is possibly TRBD1 (5 bases). This CDR3 region has 16 residues. Germline lookup yields CDR1 SEHNR and CDR2 FQNEAQ (reference sequence).